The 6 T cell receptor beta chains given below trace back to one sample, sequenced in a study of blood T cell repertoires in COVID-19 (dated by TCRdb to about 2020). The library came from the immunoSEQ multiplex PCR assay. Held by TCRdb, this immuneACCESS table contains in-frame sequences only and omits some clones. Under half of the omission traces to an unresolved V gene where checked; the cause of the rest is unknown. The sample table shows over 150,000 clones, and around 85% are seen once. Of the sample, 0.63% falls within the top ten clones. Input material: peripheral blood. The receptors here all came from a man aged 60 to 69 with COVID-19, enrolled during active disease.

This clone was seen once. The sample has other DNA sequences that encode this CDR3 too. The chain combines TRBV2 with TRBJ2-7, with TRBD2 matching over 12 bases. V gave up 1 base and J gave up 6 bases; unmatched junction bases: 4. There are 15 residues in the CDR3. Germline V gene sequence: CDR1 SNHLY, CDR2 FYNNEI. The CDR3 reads CASSEGTSGVSEQYF. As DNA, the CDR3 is TGTGCCAGCAGTGAAGGGACTAGCGGGGTGAGCGAGCAGTACTTC.

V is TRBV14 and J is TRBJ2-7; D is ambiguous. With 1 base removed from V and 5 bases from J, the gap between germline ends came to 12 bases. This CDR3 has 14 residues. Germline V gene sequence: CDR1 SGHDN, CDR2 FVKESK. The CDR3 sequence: CASSQGLRVNEQYF. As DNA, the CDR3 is TGTGCCAGCAGCCAAGGTTTACGGGTAAACGAGCAGTACTTC.

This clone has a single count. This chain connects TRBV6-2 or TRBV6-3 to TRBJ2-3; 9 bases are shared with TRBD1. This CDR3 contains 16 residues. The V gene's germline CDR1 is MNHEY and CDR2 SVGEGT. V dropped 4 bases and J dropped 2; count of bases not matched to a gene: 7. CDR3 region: CASSFRTGAFTDTQYF. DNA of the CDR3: TGTGCCAGCAGTTTCCGGACAGGGGCCTTCACAGATACGCAGTATTTT.

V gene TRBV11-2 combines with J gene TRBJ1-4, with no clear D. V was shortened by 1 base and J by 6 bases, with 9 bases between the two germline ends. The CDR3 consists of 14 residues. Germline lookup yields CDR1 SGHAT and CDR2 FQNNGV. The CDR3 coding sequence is TGTGCCAGCAGCTTAGGACGGGTAGATGAAAAACTGTTTTTT. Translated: CASSLGRVDEKLFF.

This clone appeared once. CDR3 residues: CATSDSTGLVSNEQFF. The CDR3 DNA sequence: TGTGCCACCAGTGATTCCACGGGACTAGTGTCGAATGAGCAGTTCTTC. V usage is TRBV24-1 and J usage is TRBJ2-1; 8 bases are shared with TRBD2. V trimming: 2 bases; J trimming: 7 bases; junction bases outside the gene matches: 9. Germline V gene lookup returns CDR1 KGHDR and CDR2 SFDVKD. The CDR3 runs to 16 residues.

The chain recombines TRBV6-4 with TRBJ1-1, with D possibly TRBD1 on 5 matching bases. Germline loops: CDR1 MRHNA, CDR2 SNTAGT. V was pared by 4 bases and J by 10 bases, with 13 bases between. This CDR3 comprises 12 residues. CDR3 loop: CASSGQGGRAFF. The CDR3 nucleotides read TGTGCCAGCAGTGGCCAGGGAGGACGAGCTTTCTTT.